What follows are 14 T cell receptor beta chains derived from one specimen sequenced in a study of technical replicates of blood from a few donors. Sequencing was performed with immunoSEQ multiplex PCR; in TCRdb, only in-frame clones are kept and a portion is missing. Counted here are 70,000 to 75,000 clones, 85% to 95% occurring once; the ten biggest clones make up 0.25%. The sequenced sample was T cells isolated from PBMCs. These receptors originate from a human donor in good health.

This rearrangement joins TRBV28 to TRBJ1-2; D unclear. CDR3 size: 12 residues. Germline lookup yields CDR1 MDHEN and CDR2 SYDVKM. Trimming pared 7 bases from V and 4 bases from J, leaving 10 bases between. The CDR3 is CASKEGLYGYTF. CDR3 sequence (DNA): TGTGCCAGCAAGGAAGGACTCTATGGCTACACCTTC.

The chain is built from TRBV28 and TRBJ1-5, with TRBD1 identical over 7 bases. Germline values: CDR1 MDHEN, CDR2 SYDVKM. J gave up 2 bases and V 6 bases, and 7 bases lay outside the gene matches. The CDR3 is 15 residues long. The CDR3 DNA reads TGTGCCAGCAGACCTGACAGGGATGGCAATCAGCCCCAGCATTTT. This codes for CASRPDRDGNQPQHF.

The genes are TRBV4-1 and TRBJ2-1; 10 nucleotides align to TRBD2. This CDR3 has 17 residues. The germline V gene has CDR1 MGHRA and CDR2 YSYEKL. J gave up 0 bases and V 5 bases, and 7 bases lay outside the gene matches. CDR3 in amino acids: CASSTGLARSSYNEQFF. The CDR3 nucleotides read TGCGCCAGCAGCACGGGACTAGCGAGAAGCTCCTACAATGAGCAGTTCTTC.

This chain joins TRBV2 and TRBJ2-3; 12 bases are a match to TRBD2. J was trimmed by 3 bases and V by 7 bases; bases with no gene match: 2. This CDR3 spans 14 amino acids. From germline, CDR1 is SNHLY and CDR2 FYNNEI. The CDR3 region is CASTSGGATDTQYF. In nucleotides, the CDR3 is TGTGCCAGCACTAGCGGGGGGGCGACAGATACGCAGTATTTT.

J is TRBJ1-2 and V is TRBV6-1; 10 positions agree with TRBD1. V shed 4 bases, J shed 5 bases, and the junction held 7 bases outside the gene matches. CDR1 and CDR2 from the germline V gene are MNHNS and SASEGT. The CDR3 length is 15 residues. The CDR3 reads CASSGTGGRSYGYTF. The CDR3 DNA is TGTGCCAGCAGTGGGACAGGGGGTAGGAGTTATGGCTACACCTTC.

The rearrangement links TRBV2 to TRBJ2-7; the match to TRBD1 covers 9 bases. V was pared by 6 bases and J by 11 bases, with 14 bases of the junction left unmatched. The CDR3 contains 14 residues. The germline gives CDR1 SNHLY, CDR2 FYNNEI. Here the CDR3 reads CASSRPSAGTGKYF. The CDR3 region has the DNA TGTGCCAGCAGCCGGCCTTCGGCTGGGACAGGGAAGTACTTC.

The chain has TRBV30 and TRBJ1-5; D not resolved. CDR3 length equals 13 residues. The germline V gene has CDR1 GTSNPN and CDR2 SVGIG (reference sequence). V was clipped by 2 bases and J by 4 bases, with 9 bases between them. CDR3 sequence (DNA): TGTGCCTGGAGTCCGGACTCAAATCAGCCCCAGCATTTT. This encodes CAWSPDSNQPQHF.

The chain links TRBV19 to TRBJ2-1; TRBD2 agrees at 8 bases. The CDR3 is made up of 14 amino acids. From germline, CDR1 is LNHDA and CDR2 SQIVND (reference sequence). V trimming: 7 bases; J trimming: 12 bases; junction bases outside the gene matches: 14. The DNA for the CDR3 is TGTGCCAGTACCCGGAGCGGGGGACCGGTCGGGCAGTTCTTC. This sequence encodes CASTRSGGPVGQFF.

The chain is built from TRBV6-1 and TRBJ1-2; the D is unclear. Germline V gene data show CDR1 as MNHNS and CDR2 as SASEGT. Trimming pared 8 bases from V and 8 bases from J, leaving 15 bases between. This CDR3 is built from 12 residues. The DNA for the CDR3 is TGTGCCAGCGCCTTTCTTGACTCGGGCTACACCTTC. This gives the protein CASAFLDSGYTF.

The chain recombines TRBV5-1 with TRBJ1-3; 9 bases agree with TRBD1. Germline lookup yields CDR1 SGHRS and CDR2 YFSETQ. The CDR3 is made up of 17 amino acids. Losses at the gene ends were 2 bases for V and 4 bases for J; bases not matched to a gene: 10. CDR3 in amino acids: CASSLTGTGSSGNTIYF. The CDR3 DNA reads TGCGCCAGCAGCTTAACCGGGACAGGGTCATCCGGAAACACCATATATTTT.

This chain joins TRBV30 and TRBJ2-7, with 7 nucleotides matching TRBD1. V lost 2 bases and J lost 5; bases outside the gene matches: 9. This CDR3 has 14 amino acids. CDR1 GTSNPN and CDR2 SVGIG come from the germline V gene (reference sequence). The CDR3 protein is CAWSPRQGTHEQYF. DNA for the CDR3: TGTGCCTGGAGTCCCAGACAGGGTACCCACGAGCAGTACTTC. The whole variable domain, filled in from reference TRBV30 and TRBJ2-7, reads SQTIHQWPATLVQPVGSPLSLECTVEGTSNPNLYWYRQAAGRGLQLLFYSVGIGQISSEVPQNLSASRPQDRQFILSSKKLLLSDSGFYLCAWSPRQGTHEQYFGPGTRLTVT.

The chain employs TRBV6-5 and TRBJ2-7; TRBD2 aligns across 7 bases. This CDR3 spans 12 amino acids. Germline V gene lookup returns CDR1 MNHEY and CDR2 SVGAGI. Trimming cost V 8 bases and J 4 bases; bases outside gene matches: 5. The CDR3, as DNA: TGTGCCAGCTGCGACGGGGGGTACGAGCAGTACTTC. This codes for CASCDGGYEQYF.

The V gene is TRBV6-1, the J gene TRBJ2-1; D is perhaps TRBD1 (5 bases). The CDR3 has 15 amino acids. CDR1 and CDR2 from the germline V gene are MNHNS and SASEGT. The ends were cut back, 8 bases at V and 1 base at J, with 15 bases in the middle. As DNA, the CDR3 is TGTGCCAGCGTAGGGGTGCACCTATCCTACAATGAGCAGTTCTTC. Its translation: CASVGVHLSYNEQFF.

This rearrangement joins TRBV15 to TRBJ1-5; the D gene is possibly TRBD1 (6 bases). Germline V gives CDR1 LNHNV, CDR2 YYDKDF (reference sequence). Trimming took 4 bases from V and 5 from J, leaving 15 bases between them. There are 15 residues in the CDR3. Written as DNA, the CDR3 is TGTGCCACCAGCACCACAGGGTGGGGCGATCAGCCCCAGCATTTT. Translation: CATSTTGWGDQPQHF.